This T cell receptor beta chain was identified during a study of blood T cell repertoires in COVID-19. TCRdb's table, derived via immunoSEQ multiplex PCR, lists solely in-frame clones and lacks some. The sample has nearly 95,000 clones, around two thirds seen once; the top ten hold under 5%. Seattle cases were enrolled at active infection and followed longitudinally. The sequenced material came from peripheral blood. This sequence was found in a man in his 70s with COVID-19, enrolled during active disease.

CDR3 DNA sequence: TGTGCCAGCAGCCAAGTGTGGGGGGGGGAAGCTTTCTTT. Translation gives CASSQVWGGEAFF. The chain recombines TRBV3-1 (or the pseudogene TRBV3-2) with TRBJ1-1; a weak D match, TRBD1 (5 bases). Germline-derived CDR1 and CDR2 are LGHDT and YNNKEL (reference sequence). The CDR3 runs to 13 residues. Trimming removed 1 base at V and 8 bases at J, with 11 bases between.